This TCR beta chain was recovered during a study of shared clonotypes between healthy human individuals. General observations from the study: Sequencing depth was predicted to influence how clonotypes are shared among donors.

Comment on this clone: Its matching antigen is unknown. A much larger clone differs from this one at a single base, so this may be a read error.

Researchers drew on roughly 89 million PBMCs for genomic DNA from unsorted samples. Every subset had its genomic DNA shared out evenly among several immunoSEQ plates. Authors' processing steps: Junction-only immunoSEQ sequences carried no quality scores, so filtering differed. The assay was immunoSEQ multiplex PCR, and TCRdb's table has in-frame clones only and misses some. That table furnishes V, J and clone size, whereas the DNA furnished D and trimming. The table shows about 510,000 clones, with approximately 85% occurring only once. The specimen sequenced was PBMCs. The receptor's source is a middle-aged woman in good health. Some clones in this sample may be carry-over from other donors' samples.

The CDR3 protein is CASSPGTDTGELFF. The CDR3 DNA reads as TGTGCCAGCAGCCCCGGGACAGACACCGGGGAGCTGTTTTTT. The rearrangement joins TRBV5-8 to TRBJ2-2, with TRBD1 matching over 7 bases. V was pared by 4 bases and J by 3 bases, with 3 bases of the junction left unmatched. There are 14 residues in the CDR3. Germline CDR1 reads SGHTS; CDR2 reads YDEGEE.